This T cell receptor (beta chain) is drawn from a study of blood T cells in healthy people across ages (dated by TCRdb to the mid-2010s). Describing the broader study: In model experiments, template switching captured about one uniquely barcoded TCR beta cDNA molecule for every two T cells. Using deep sequencing normalized with unique cDNA molecular identifiers, the study measured how TCR beta repertoire diversity changes with age. Four age groups were formed from the donors: young (average about 16 years), middle-aged (roughly 38), aged (over 55) and long-lived (more than 75). Donors of different ages were randomly distributed across sequencing lanes to avoid experimental bias. Using the same blood draw, the study looked at two additional independent replicas of 1 million unique cDNA reads for two donors, one aged 18 to 30 and the other aged 80 or older. Summary of the overall study and its limitations: The percentage of naive T cells measured by flow cytometry correlated strongly with observed TCR beta diversity. Compared with the aged group, the long-lived group had more naive CD4+ T cells, fewer expanded clones and increased TCR diversity, suggesting age selection. Total diversity estimates from one million sequenced T cells were considered lower bounds and underestimates. Because profiling used bulk unsorted PBMCs, naive and antigen-experienced compartments could not be compared conclusively. Donor CMV infection status was unknown, potentially confounding age-related changes in expanded clonotypes. As age increased, observed TCR beta diversity per million T cells dropped in a roughly linear way, and a significant reduction was already evident by age 40.

The donors were around 39 Caucasian individuals from Russia, aged 6 to 90 years, who were systemically healthy. Each donor gave ten milliliters of peripheral blood, drawn into EDTA-treated Vacutainer tubes. Ficoll-Paque density-gradient centrifugation was used to isolate PBMCs, with at least 7 million per sample. Trizol reagent was used to extract total RNA from PBMCs, with at least 5.5 micrograms per sample. For every donor, flow cytometry on a PBMC aliquot measured the percentage of naive CD45RAhigh/CD27high T cells. A note on this clonotype: This clone's antigen is unknown. Base qualities are missing; no much larger clone stands one base away.

Library construction relied on 5' RACE. Sequencing instrument: Illumina HiSeq 2500. A second PCR of about 7 to 12 cycles was performed with a sample-barcoded 5' primer and a J-beta primer mix. Each TCR beta cDNA molecule received a unique molecular identifier from a template-switch 5' adaptor carrying 12 random nucleotides. At least 2.5 million CDR3-containing paired-end reads were obtained from each sample. First-strand cDNA synthesis was performed from all RNA using the Mint cDNA synthesis kit, with priming by a TRBC-specific oligonucleotide. All cDNA was treated with uracil-DNA glycosylase and then went through a first 18-cycle PCR with the universal primers M1SS and BC2_uni_R. The paper's data handling went like this. For normalization, 1 million high-quality reads were randomly selected from each sample, with every read carrying a distinct molecular identifier. Instead of being binned into consensus sequences, reads with shared molecular identifiers were discarded. MiTCR, with a Q25 quality threshold and the strictest error-elimination algorithm, was used for CDR3 identification, clonotype clustering and error correction. A nonparametric unseen species model using Euler transformation provided a lower-bound estimate of total TCR beta diversity. The public reads were quality trimmed at Q25 with fastp and then assembled into clones with MiXCR by TCRdb, keeping productive beta chains. Each CDR3 protein appears once, grouped with its most common genes and DNA. V and J calls and clone size were set by TCRdb, not the authors. Within this sample are around 1,500,000 distinct CDR3 sequences, with 40% to 50% of them counted one time only. The biggest ten clones account for 6.5% to 10% of the sample.

The CDR3 contains 14 residues, cysteine and phenylalanine counted. Here the CDR3 DNA is all that survives: 42 bases in frame from base 1. CDR1 is given as LGHDT and CDR2 as YNNKEL, both from the germline V gene (reference sequence). V is trimmed back by 1 base and J by 7 bases, and the junction contains 4 bases that no gene match accounts for. The sequence was obtained from a woman aged 18-30 years in good health. The rearranged chain carries TRBV3-1 and TRBJ1-2; 9 junctional bases match TRBD1. The sequencing input was blood. The DNA sequence follows: TGTGCCAGCAGCCAAGGGACAGGGGTAGTTGGCTACACCTTC. Its translation reads: CASSQGTGVVGYTF.